The 9 T cell receptor beta chains below come from one sample, sequenced in a study of cytomegalovirus exposure and HLA in healthy donors. The assay was immunoSEQ multiplex PCR, and TCRdb's table has in-frame clones only and misses some. The table lists 55,000 to 70,000 clones, around nine tenths of them singletons. Specimen: PBMCs. The receptors originated from a young woman in good health and CMV-seronegative.

The V and J genes are TRBV4-1 and TRBJ2-7; TRBD2 is a possible D gene (5 bases). V dropped 0 bases and J dropped 1 base, with 7 bases sitting between them. CDR3 length: 14 residues. Germline V gene data show CDR1 as MGHRA and CDR2 as YSYEKL. In DNA form, the CDR3 reads TGCGCCAGCAGCCAAGATTGGGAGTCCTACGAGCAGTACTTC. It specifies CASSQDWESYEQYF.

The chain links TRBV27 to TRBJ2-7; TRBD2 aligns across 7 bases. CDR1 is MNHEY and CDR2 is SMNVEV in the germline V gene (reference sequence). V dropped 5 bases and J dropped 0; count of bases not matched to a gene: 1. This CDR3 region has 13 residues. The CDR3 loop reads CASSRGSSYEQYF. Written as DNA, the CDR3 is TGTGCCAGCAGTCGCGGGAGCTCCTACGAGCAGTACTTC.

The gene calls are TRBV19 and TRBJ1-5, with 7 positions matching TRBD1. The germline gives CDR1 LNHDA, CDR2 SQIVND (reference sequence). There are 15 residues in the CDR3. V shed 6 bases and J 5 bases; nucleotides not matched to a gene: 10. The CDR3 DNA sequence: TGTGCCAGTAGCCGACAGGGATGGAGCGATCAGCCCCAGCATTTT. It specifies CASSRQGWSDQPQHF.

CDR3: CASSLYTDTQYF. The CDR3 coding sequence is TGTGCCAGCAGCCTTTATACAGATACGCAGTATTTT. This chain links TRBV14 with TRBJ2-3; D ambiguous. Germline CDR1 SGHDN, CDR2 FVKESK. Trimming removed 4 bases from V and 3 bases from J, with 5 bases in between. The CDR3 spans 12 residues.

The chain recombines TRBV5-6 with TRBJ2-1; D not certain. Germline V gene sequence: CDR1 SGHDT, CDR2 YYEEEE. Deletions cut 0 bases from V and 0 bases from J, with 19 bases between. The CDR3 loop spans 19 amino acids. The CDR3 DNA is TGTGCCAGCAGCTTGGTTTCCCGCGCAGGCCGTAGCTCCTACAATGAGCAGTTCTTC. This codes for CASSLVSRAGRSSYNEQFF.

This sequence joins TRBV29-1 and TRBJ1-2; 7 positions match TRBD1. V was clipped by 4 bases and J by 4 bases; unmatched bases: 18. Germline values: CDR1 SQVTM, CDR2 ANQGSEA. The CDR3 is 17 residues long. CDR3 residues: CSVVAGKTGRRGYGYTF. Here the CDR3 DNA reads TGCAGCGTTGTCGCGGGAAAGACAGGGAGGAGGGGCTATGGCTACACCTTC. Full variable domain (outside the CDR3, taken from reference TRBV29-1 and TRBJ1-2): SAVISQKPSRDICQRGTSLTIQCQVDSQVTMMFWYRQQPGQSLTLIATANQGSEATYESGFVIDKFPISRPNLTFSTLTVSNMSPEDSSIYLCSVVAGKTGRRGYGYTFGSGTRLTVV.

The V gene is TRBV28, the J gene TRBJ1-5, with 8 bases aligning to TRBD1. The CDR3 consists of 14 residues. CDR1 is MDHEN, CDR2 SYDVKM, per germline. The ends lost 5 bases at V and 4 bases at J; junction bases unmatched: 4. The CDR3 is CASSVTGDNQPQHF. CDR3 sequence (DNA): TGTGCCAGCAGTGTGACAGGGGATAATCAGCCCCAGCATTTT.

CDR3 nucleotide sequence: TGCAGCGTTGTCGACAGGGTGATATACGAGCAGTACTTC. It specifies CSVVDRVIYEQYF. V is TRBV29-1 and J is TRBJ2-7; 7 bases align to TRBD1. The V and J ends lost 4 bases and 4 bases, in that order; junction bases with no gene match: 7. The CDR3 contains 13 residues. CDR1 is SQVTM, CDR2 ANQGSEA, per germline.

The chain carries TRBV4-2 and TRBJ2-1; 9 positions match TRBD1. The CDR3 is 16 residues long. The V gene end was trimmed by 4 bases and the J gene end by 5 bases; junction bases not matched to a gene: 9. Germline values: CDR1 LGHNA, CDR2 YNFKEQ. CDR3 protein: CASSRLQGAGDNEQFF. CDR3 bases: TGTGCCAGCAGCCGGCTACAGGGGGCCGGGGACAATGAGCAGTTCTTC.